These 13 T cell receptor beta chains were sequenced from one sample in a study of OX40 agonist ivuxolimab in advanced cancers. The table came from immunoSEQ multiplex PCR; TCRdb's copy has only in-frame clones and leaves some out. Among over 50,000 clones listed, around 90% were seen once. This specimen consisted of CD4+ or CD8+ T cells sorted from blood, obtained in a trial of the OX40 agonist ivuxolimab. These receptor sequences come from an adult with an advanced solid tumor such as melanoma, head and neck, liver or kidney cancer.

The gene calls are TRBV9 and TRBJ2-3; D is unresolved. The CDR3 length is 16 residues. V dropped 0 bases and J dropped 0 bases, with 11 bases sitting between them. Per the germline V gene, CDR1 is SGDLS and CDR2 is YYNGEE. In nucleotides, the CDR3 is TGTGCCAGCAGCGTAGGAACTGTCTCTAGCACAGATACGCAGTATTTT. Protein sequence: CASSVGTVSSTDTQYF.

The CDR3 reads CATADGTGGKDTQYF. The CDR3 DNA reads as TGTGCCACAGCCGACGGGACAGGGGGCAAAGATACGCAGTATTTT. This chain links TRBV10-3 with TRBJ2-3; 12 bases line up with TRBD1. After removal of 10 bases from V and 5 bases from J, the junction contained 10 bases not matched to a gene. The CDR3 spans 15 residues. Germline V gene sequence: CDR1 ENHRY, CDR2 SYGVKD.

The rearrangement joins TRBV7-6 to TRBJ2-7; D is unresolved. Per the germline V gene, CDR1 is SGHVS and CDR2 is FNYEAQ. The CDR3 runs 12 residues. Trimming took off 2 bases at V and 5 bases at J, with 7 bases between the two ends. CDR3 bases: TGTGCCAGCAGCTTATTGGGGAACGAGCAGTACTTC. This translates into CASSLLGNEQYF.

In this sample, this clone turned up once. The genes are TRBV25-1 and TRBJ2-1, with D possibly matching TRBD2 (6 bases). Germline loops: CDR1 MGHDK, CDR2 SYGVNS. The CDR3 is made up of 12 amino acids. Trimming left V 10 bases short and J 5 bases short, with 12 bases between. The CDR3 loop reads CATGLGHNEQFF. Here the CDR3 DNA reads TGTGCCACGGGACTCGGCCACAATGAGCAGTTCTTC.

The chain is built from TRBV27 and TRBJ2-2, with D perhaps given as TRBD1 or TRBD2 (6 bases each). The CDR3 runs 15 residues. Trimming removed 5 bases at V and 4 bases at J, with 14 bases between. Germline loops: CDR1 MNHEY, CDR2 SMNVEV (reference sequence). The DNA of the CDR3 is TGTGCCAGCAGTACTCAGGGGCGGGGCACCGGGGAGCTGTTTTTT. Protein product: CASSTQGRGTGELFF.

This rearrangement joins TRBV11-2 to TRBJ2-1, with D tentatively TRBD1 (5 bases). Trimming left V 5 bases short and J 10 bases short, with 9 bases between. The CDR3 spans 11 residues. Looked up from germline, CDR1 is SGHAT and CDR2 is FQNNGV. This chain's CDR3 is CASSPTEEQFF. CDR3 DNA: TGTGCCAGCAGCCCGACAGAGGAGCAGTTCTTC.

CDR3 sequence reads: CAAGQGYGYTF. CDR3 coding DNA: TGTGCCGCGGGACAGGGGTATGGCTACACCTTC. The rearrangement joins TRBV6-6 to TRBJ1-2; 10 bases line up with TRBD1. Germline lookup yields CDR1 MNHNY and CDR2 SVGAGI (reference sequence). This CDR3 has 11 amino acids. J lost 5 bases, V lost 11 bases, and 2 bases had no gene match.

J is TRBJ2-1 and V is TRBV5-1; unclear D gene. CDR1 is SGHRS and CDR2 is YFSETQ in the germline V gene. Trimming pared 4 bases from V and 2 bases from J, leaving 13 bases between. The CDR3 has 15 amino acids. The CDR3 nucleotides read TGCGCCAGCAGCCCCGAAGGGCCTGCCTACAATGAGCAGTTCTTC. Its protein product is CASSPEGPAYNEQFF.

This clone has a single count. V usage is TRBV25-1 and J usage is TRBJ2-2; 7 bases are shared with TRBD2. After removal of 7 bases from V and 5 bases from J, the junction contained 13 bases not matched to a gene. CDR3 length: 16 amino acids. In germline, CDR1 is MGHDK, CDR2 SYGVNS. CDR3 in amino acids: CASKAFGEGRTGELFF. The CDR3 nucleotides are TGTGCCAGCAAAGCCTTCGGGGAGGGGAGGACCGGGGAGCTGTTTTTT.

The V and J genes are TRBV18 and TRBJ2-1; D gene unclear. The CDR3 runs to 15 residues. V lost 2 bases and J 9 bases, leaving 17 bases between the germline ends. Germline loops: CDR1 KGHSH, CDR2 LQKENI. As DNA, the CDR3 is TGTGCCAGCTCACCAGTCGCCTATACCTCGGGTGAGCAGTTCTTC. As protein: CASSPVAYTSGEQFF.

The V call is TRBV11-2, the J call TRBJ2-1, with 14 bases aligning to TRBD2. The J segment lost 0 bases and the V segment lost 4 bases, leaving 8 bases of the junction unmatched. Germline V gene lookup returns CDR1 SGHAT and CDR2 FQNNGV. The CDR3 totals 19 residues. The CDR3 sequence: CASSSPPTSGRASYNEQFF. The CDR3 DNA sequence: TGTGCCAGCAGCTCGCCACCGACTAGCGGGAGGGCCTCCTACAATGAGCAGTTCTTC.

The table lists this clone with a count of one. The genes are TRBV29-1 and TRBJ2-2, with 9 bases fitting TRBD1. The CDR3 has 15 amino acids. CDR1 is SQVTM, CDR2 ANQGSEA, per germline. V was pared by 4 bases and J by 5 bases, with 8 bases of the junction left unmatched. The CDR3 here is CSVGWGTGQTGELFF. The CDR3 coding sequence is TGCAGCGTTGGGTGGGGGACAGGGCAAACCGGGGAGCTGTTTTTT.

This clone was found once. The chain couples TRBV7-8 to TRBJ2-3, with TRBD2 matching over 11 bases. Germline V gene lookup returns CDR1 SGHVS and CDR2 FQNEAQ. The CDR3 totals 16 residues. The junction had 4 bases not matched to a gene; V was cut back by 5 bases and J by 0 bases. This CDR3 reads CASSLRTSGSTDTQYF. The CDR3 coding sequence is TGTGCCAGCAGCCTCCGGACTAGCGGGAGCACAGATACGCAGTATTTT. Full variable domain (missing parts from reference TRBV7-8 and TRBJ2-3): GAGVSQSPRYKVAKRGQDVALRCDPISGHVSLFWYQQALGQGPEFLTYFQNEAQLDKSGLPSDRFFAERPEGSVSTLKIQRTQQEDSAVYLCASSLRTSGSTDTQYFGPGTRLTVL.